The rows below give T cell receptor beta chains drawn from one sample of a study of T cells in Graves' hyperthyroidism and ophthalmopathy. TCRdb analysed the multiplex PCR reads with MiXCR anew, one entry per CDR3 protein. The sample lists about 560,000 distinct CDR3 sequences, over 15% seen once, with 15% to 20% in the top ten. The material sequenced was blood. These receptor sequences come from a woman between 18 and 29 years old with Graves' hyperthyroidism. Both conserved end residues are part of each CDR3. The D gene is left open where the match is weak. Part of the rows lack a size; the others show once, few, many or a class for expanded clones.

len | d_gene | abundance | j_gene | v_gene | CDR3aa | CDR3nt
15 | TRBD2 | many | TRBJ2-4 | TRBV7-2 | CASSAIERGGGIQYF | TGTGCCAGCAGCGCCATTGAGCGGGGGGGTGGGATTCAGTACTTC
15 | . | . | TRBJ2-1 | TRBV10-3 | CAISATVLDYNEQFF | TGTGCCATCAGTGCTACTGTCTTAGATTACAATGAGCAGTTCTTC
13 | TRBD1 | many | TRBJ2-1 | TRBV2 | CARGTGGYNEQFF | TGTGCCAGGGGGACAGGGGGCTACAATGAGCAGTTCTTC
14 | TRBD1 | many | TRBJ2-7 | TRBV4-1 | CASSQWTGAYEQYF | TGCGCCAGCAGCCAGTGGACAGGAGCCTACGAGCAGTACTTC
14 | . | few | TRBJ2-1 | TRBV19 | CASKVGGPYNEQFF | TGTGCCAGTAAAGTGGGGGGGCCCTACAATGAGCAGTTCTTC
16 | TRBD1 | many | TRBJ2-1 | TRBV5-1 | CASSPAGTGGFNEQFF | TGCGCCAGCAGCCCCGCGGGGACAGGGGGATTTAATGAGCAGTTCTTC
17 | TRBD1 | many | TRBJ1-1 | TRBV7-9 | CASSRLRSGTENTEAFF | TGTGCCAGCAGCCGCCTGCGCTCCGGGACAGAGAACACTGAAGCTTTCTTT
13 | . | many | TRBJ2-1 | TRBV15 | CATSRDADNEQFF | TGTGCCACCAGCAGAGATGCCGACAATGAGCAGTTCTTC
14 | . | . | TRBJ1-2 | TRBV7-2 | CASSWPGVDYGYTF | TGTGCCAGCAGCTGGCCCGGGGTTGACTATGGCTACACCTTC
12 | . | . | TRBJ2-1 | TRBV7-2 | CASSRTINEQFF | TGTGCCAGCAGCCGGACTATCAATGAGCAGTTCTTC
13 | TRBD1 | . | TRBJ1-2 | TRBV29-1 | CSVEGGQNYGYTF | TGCAGCGTTGAAGGGGGACAGAACTATGGCTACACCTTC
13 | . | few | TRBJ2-3 | TRBV10-1 | CASREGLTDTQYF | TGCGCCAGCAGGGAGGGGTTGACGGATACGCAGTATTTT
15 | TRBD1 | . | TRBJ2-1 | TRBV7-9 | CASSAGTGNNNEQFF | TGTGCCAGCAGCGCCGGGACAGGGAATAACAATGAGCAGTTCTTC
16 | . | few | TRBJ2-7 | TRBV3-1 | CASSLDLGGSVPEQYF | TGTGCCAGCAGCTTAGATCTAGGAGGCAGCGTCCCCGAGCAGTACTTC
12 | . | many | TRBJ2-7 | TRBV5-1 | CASSRSGAEQYF | TGCGCCAGCAGCCGATCCGGCGCCGAGCAGTACTTC
15 | . | many | TRBJ2-1 | TRBV28 | CASGRVGRVDNEQFF | TGTGCCAGCGGAAGAGTCGGACGGGTAGACAATGAGCAGTTCTTC
14 | . | many | TRBJ1-5 | TRBV2 | CASKGGYSNQPQHF | TGTGCCAGCAAAGGAGGATATAGCAATCAGCCCCAGCATTTT
13 | . | . | TRBJ1-4 | TRBV7-9 | CASSLRRGEKLFF | TGTGCCAGCAGCTTGAGACGAGGTGAAAAACTGTTTTTT
15 | . | many | TRBJ2-7 | TRBV2 | CASSGSWTKSYEQYF | TGTGCCAGCAGCGGCTCGTGGACGAAGAGTTACGAGCAGTACTTC
15 | . | many | TRBJ2-3 | TRBV20-1 | CSARDPRRGTDTQYF | TGCAGTGCTAGAGATCCTAGAAGGGGCACAGATACGCAGTATTTT
15 | . | . | TRBJ1-2 | TRBV9 | CASSVEWTDNYGYTF | TGTGCCAGCAGCGTAGAATGGACGGATAACTATGGCTACACCTTC
15 | . | many | TRBJ2-7 | TRBV6-2/TRBV6-3 | CASSYSGRGGHEQYF | TGTGCCAGCAGTTACTCGGGACGGGGAGGACACGAGCAGTACTTC
15 | TRBD1 | . | TRBJ1-5 | TRBV18 | CASSLQDRGGRPQHF | TGTGCCAGCTCACTACAGGACAGGGGAGGTCGGCCCCAGCATTTT